These 5 T cell receptor beta chains came from one sample sequenced in a study of brain T cells in children with intractable seizures. The method was immunoSEQ multiplex PCR; TCRdb's version includes in-frame clones alone and lacks a portion of them. The table lists 100,000 to 120,000 clones, 85% to 95% of them singletons, with around 4.1% in the top ten. This specimen was peripheral blood, taken at surgery. All receptors derive from a boy younger than two with hemimegalencephaly and intractable seizures.

V is TRBV7-9 and J is TRBJ2-1, with a tentative D call TRBD1 (5 bases). Trimming left V 2 bases short and J 4 bases short, with 6 bases between. Per germline, CDR1 SEHNR and CDR2 FQNEAQ (reference sequence). The CDR3 has 13 residues. Here the CDR3 DNA reads TGTGCCAGCAGCTTACGACAGTACAATGAGCAGTTCTTC. This encodes CASSLRQYNEQFF.

This clone was counted a single time. J is TRBJ2-7 and V is TRBV7-8; D is perhaps TRBD2 (6 bases). V lost 5 bases, J lost 6 bases, and 11 bases lay in between. Germline CDR1 is SGHVS and CDR2 is FQNEAQ. The CDR3 totals 12 residues. Here the CDR3 DNA reads TGTGCCAGCAGCATCCCTAGCGCCGAGCAGTACTTC. This gives the protein CASSIPSAEQYF.

The V gene is TRBV7-9, the J gene TRBJ2-7; a weak D match, TRBD1 (6 bases). Trimming left V 4 bases short and J 5 bases short, with 30 bases between. The CDR3 loop spans 19 amino acids. Germline V gene lookup returns CDR1 SEHNR and CDR2 FQNEAQ (reference sequence). The CDR3 DNA sequence: TGTGCCAGCAGCTCCTCCCCCCGGGTTTTACAGGGCGGCGGAAACGAGCAGTACTTC. Amino acid sequence: CASSSSPRVLQGGGNEQYF.

Here the CDR3 DNA reads TGTGCCAGCAGCTTAATAGCAGGGATCACAGATACGCAGTATTTT. This gives the protein CASSLIAGITDTQYF. This chain joins TRBV7-9 and TRBJ2-3; maybe TRBD1 (5 bases). Deletions cut 2 bases from V and 2 bases from J, with 11 bases between. The CDR3 is 15 residues long. Per the germline V gene, CDR1 is SEHNR and CDR2 is FQNEAQ (reference sequence).

V and J are TRBV9 and TRBJ2-3; 10 bases are shared with TRBD1. CDR3 length equals 15 residues. Germline V gene lookup returns CDR1 SGDLS and CDR2 YYNGEE. Germline trimming cut 4 bases from V and 4 bases from J; bases unmatched to any gene: 6. CDR3 bases: TGTGCCAGCAGCATCCGGGACAGGGGACCAGATACGCAGTATTTT. This gives the protein CASSIRDRGPDTQYF.